The 8 T cell receptor beta chains presented below share a single source sample, sequenced in a study of T-cell memory formation after mild COVID-19. TCRdb used MiXCR to reprocess the 5' RACE reads, holding one entry per CDR3 protein. The table has around 150,000 distinct CDR3 sequences, approximately 10% seen once. Material: PBMCs or a T cell subset sorted from them (not recorded which). All receptors come from a man aged 18 to 30 who had mild COVID-19 (a few samples of this study predate the infection). Cell type and time point are not known.

This chain links TRBV2 with TRBJ2-1, with 7 bases aligning to TRBD2. The CDR3 contains 15 residues. Germline V gene lookup returns CDR1 SNHLY and CDR2 FYNNEI. V trimming: 2 bases; J trimming: 1 base; junction bases outside the gene matches: 2. The CDR3, as DNA: TGTGCCAGCAGTGAACGCGGGGGTTCCTACAATGAGCAGTTCTTC. Protein sequence: CASSERGGSYNEQFF.

The rearrangement links TRBV5-1 to TRBJ2-1, with TRBD2 matching 9 bases. CDR1 and CDR2 from the germline V gene are SGHRS and YFSETQ. The V gene end was trimmed by 0 bases and the J gene end by 0 bases; junction bases not matched to a gene: 4. This CDR3 is 17 amino acids long. CDR3 in amino acids: CASSLGLADSSYNEQFF. DNA for the CDR3: TGCGCCAGCAGCTTGGGACTAGCGGATAGCTCCTACAATGAGCAGTTCTTC.

The rearrangement uses TRBV20-1 and TRBJ2-1, with 10 nucleotides matching TRBD2. Germline assignment: CDR1 DFQATT and CDR2 SNEGSKA (reference sequence). The CDR3 contains 13 residues. The CDR3, as DNA: TGCAGCAGCCTGACTAGCGGGTACAATGAGCAGTTCTTC. Translating gives CSSLTSGYNEQFF.

This clonotype occurred a few times. J is TRBJ1-1 and V is TRBV20-1; TRBD1 matches 8 bases. Germline loops: CDR1 DFQATT, CDR2 SNEGSKA (reference sequence). The length of the CDR3 is 13 residues. After removal of 4 bases from V and 5 bases from J, the junction contained 6 bases not matched to a gene. Written as DNA, the CDR3 is TGCAGTGCTATCTCACAGGGGGGGACTGAAGCTTTCTTT. Its protein product is CSAISQGGTEAFF.

The gene calls are TRBV5-1 and TRBJ2-4; the D gene is possibly TRBD2 (5 bases). Deletions cut 4 bases from V and 3 bases from J, with 26 bases between. CDR1 and CDR2 from the germline V gene are SGHRS and YFSETQ. The CDR3 is 19 residues long. DNA for the CDR3: TGCGCCAGCAGCCCAGGCCCCGTTCGGCTAGCCTTTGTCAAAAACATTCAGTACTTC. It codes for CASSPGPVRLAFVKNIQYF.

The chain employs TRBV10-2 and TRBJ2-4; maybe TRBD1 (6 bases). The CDR3 length is 14 residues. Germline V CDR1 and CDR2: WSHSY, SAAADI. V lost 2 bases and J 8 bases, leaving 13 bases between the germline ends. The CDR3, as DNA: TGCGCCAGCAGTGAGCCCCGGACAGACTACATTCAGTACTTC. It translates to CASSEPRTDYIQYF.

This clonotype has at least ten counts. The V call is TRBV12-3 or TRBV12-4, the J call TRBJ2-1; 11 positions agree with TRBD2. The CDR3 is made up of 14 amino acids. Unmatched junction bases numbered 2, after V lost 6 bases and J lost 4 bases. CDR3 in DNA: TGTGCCAGCAGGCTAGCGGGGGGTTACAATGAGCAGTTCTTC. Its protein is CASRLAGGYNEQFF.

This clonotype was found many times. The rearrangement links TRBV12-3 or TRBV12-4 to TRBJ2-5; no clear D. V dropped 0 bases and J dropped 3 bases, with 5 bases sitting between them. The CDR3 is 13 residues long. CDR3 bases: TGTGCCAGCAGTTTAGCCCGGGAAGAGACCCAGTACTTC. Encoded protein: CASSLAREETQYF.